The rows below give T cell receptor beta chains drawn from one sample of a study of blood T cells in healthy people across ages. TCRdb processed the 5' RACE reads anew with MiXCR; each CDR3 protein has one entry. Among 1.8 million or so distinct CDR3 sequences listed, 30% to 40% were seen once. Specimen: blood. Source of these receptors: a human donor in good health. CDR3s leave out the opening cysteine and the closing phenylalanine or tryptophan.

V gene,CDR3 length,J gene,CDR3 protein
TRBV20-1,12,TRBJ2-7,SAMDRGLSYEQY
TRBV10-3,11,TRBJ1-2,AISKGTGDGYT
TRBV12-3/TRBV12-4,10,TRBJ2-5,ASTFGAGRQY
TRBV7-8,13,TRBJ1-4,ASSSLQGADEKLF
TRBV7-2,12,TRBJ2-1,ASRVGNPPYEQF
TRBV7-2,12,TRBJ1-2,ASSFTGFGYGYT
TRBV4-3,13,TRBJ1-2,ASSQDIAHSYGYT
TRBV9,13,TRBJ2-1,ASSVATGGRNEQF
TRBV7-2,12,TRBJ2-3,ASSFRQATDTQY
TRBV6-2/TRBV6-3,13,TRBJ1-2,ASSNRGYGYYGYT
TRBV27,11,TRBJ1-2,ASSLSGDLGYT
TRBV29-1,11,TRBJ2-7,SVGTGVSYEQY
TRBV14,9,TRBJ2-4,ASSNTWPLY
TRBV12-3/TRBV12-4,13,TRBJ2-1,ASSLGGQGSDEQF
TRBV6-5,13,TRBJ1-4,ASSSVGSTNEKLF
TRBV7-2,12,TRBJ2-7,ASSFRGLFDEQY
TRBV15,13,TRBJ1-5,ATSRDGDSNQPQH
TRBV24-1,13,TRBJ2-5,ATSAGGTPDNEQY
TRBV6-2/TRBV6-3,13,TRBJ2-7,ASSYRRTGAYEQY
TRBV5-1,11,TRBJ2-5,ASREGQKETQY
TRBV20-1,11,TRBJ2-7,SAARGRIYEQY
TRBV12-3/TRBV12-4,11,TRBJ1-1,ATTYFMGTEAF
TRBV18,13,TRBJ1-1,ASSPPGDRSTEAF
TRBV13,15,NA,ASSFRATDLFTYEQY
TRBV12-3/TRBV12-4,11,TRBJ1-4,ASSRTGHEKLF
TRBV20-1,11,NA,SARQGVGNEQF
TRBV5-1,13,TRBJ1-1,ASRPKGDSNTEAF
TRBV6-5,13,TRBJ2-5,ASSQTVRGQETQY
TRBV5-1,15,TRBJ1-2,ASSLGGGGTLDYGYT
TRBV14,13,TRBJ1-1,ASSQARGTRGEAF
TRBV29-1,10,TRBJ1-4,SGEGLRGKLF
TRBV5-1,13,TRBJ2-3,ASSSGTQFPDTQY
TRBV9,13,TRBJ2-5,ASSVGGGVKETQY
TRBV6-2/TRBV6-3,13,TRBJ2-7,ASRRNRDTSYEQY
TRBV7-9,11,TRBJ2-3,ASSPSIADTQY
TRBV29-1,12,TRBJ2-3,SVPQMRSTDTQY
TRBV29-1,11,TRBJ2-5,SVDSAAGETQY
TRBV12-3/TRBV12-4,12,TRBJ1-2,ASSRSGNIYGYT
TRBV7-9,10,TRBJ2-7,ASSPRSGEQY
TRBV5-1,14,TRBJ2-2,ASSLLVTGDTGELF
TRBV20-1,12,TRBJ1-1,SAAHRGLRTEAF